This record covers a single T cell receptor (beta chain). A quantity of about 0.5 to 1 ug RNA underwent reverse transcription using random hexamers. TCRdb itself ran the immunoSEQ multiplex PCR reads through MiXCR, one entry per CDR3 protein. The data show roughly 140,000 distinct CDR3 sequences, approximately 96% seen once. Sequencing of TCR beta was undertaken in CD8+ and CD4+ T cells derived from blood. FACS enriched CD8+ TEMRA cells, while bulk CD8+ and CD4+ were negatively isolated. The data originate from a study of CD8 T cells in Susac syndrome. Deletions cut 10 bases from V and 0 bases from J, with 16 bases between. This CDR3 region has 14 residues. CDR1 is MNHEY and CDR2 is SVGAGI in the germline V gene.

The chain is built from TRBV6-5 and TRBJ2-7; D may be TRBD2 (7 bases). This sequence was found in a human donor with Susac syndrome. Sequencing input: CD4+ T cells from PBMCs. Here the CDR3 DNA reads TGTGCCACCCGGGGGGCTAGCCACTCCTACGAGCAGTACTTC. Translating it yields CATRGASHSYEQYF.